This TCR beta chain was found in a study of blood T cell repertoires in COVID-19 (dated by TCRdb to the early 2020s). Study-level background: Samples from collaborators originated in the United States, Italy and Spain and spanned both the acute and convalescent phases of COVID-19. Sample metadata almost always included a de-identified subject ID, COVID-19 status, age in years and sex. The dataset comprised deeply sampled blood TCRbeta repertoires from subjects exposed to, actively infected with, or recovered from COVID-19. Where HLA class I and class II types were available, the types were taken from metadata supplied by the sample provider, not from assay-based typing. The prospective study material was composed of cDNA or gDNA derived from T cells, B-cell-depleted T cells, or PBMCs. Samples were obtained from the ongoing ImmuneRACE study (first 160 participants) and from roughly 1,300 subjects provided by 6 global collaborators. The repertoires were released in a freely available public database intended as a resource for research on the immune response to SARS-CoV-2.

About this clone: Its recognized antigen is unknown. Within one base of it there is no much larger clone, and no base qualities were kept.

Each collaborating institution followed its own protocols to collect whole blood in K2EDTA tubes. For TCRbeta analysis, collaborator samples were shipped as frozen whole blood, as isolated PBMCs, or as DNA extracted from either sample type. The immunoSEQ Assay, a bias-controlled multiplex PCR, was used to amplify TCRbeta CDR3 regions from genomic DNA. In the authors' own workflow: Nucleated cell counts per sample were estimated from amplification of reference gene primers within the assay. To quantify the absolute abundance of each unique TCRbeta CDR3 rearrangement, sequence reads were collapsed and filtered. For each sample, productive Simpson clonality was calculated by taking the square root of Simpson's diversity index across productive rearrangements. The table was pulled from immuneACCESS by TCRdb, which kept in-frame rearrangements only. Such tables lose some clones; where checked, under half of the loss comes from unresolved V genes, and the rest has no known cause. V and J calls and clone size are copied from that table; D and trimming were computed from the DNA. The sample table lists over 350,000 clones, 86% of them with a count of one. 1.4% of the sample lies in the top ten.

From a lookup of the germline V gene, CDR1 and CDR2 are MNHEY and SVGAGI. V is trimmed back by 2 bases and J by 2 bases, and the junction contains 3 bases that no gene match accounts for. The CDR3 contains 15 residues, cysteine and phenylalanine counted. CDR3 DNA only is kept here, 45 bases in frame from base 1. Study-wide findings and limitations: The amount of clinical and demographic metadata varied by source and participant and was provided uncurated.

The V and J segments used are TRBV6-5 and TRBJ1-2; 9 bases in the middle match TRBD1. This TCR derives from a woman aged 25 to 45 with active or convalescent COVID-19. The sample comprised peripheral blood. The bases read TGTGCCAGCAGTTACCCTGGACAGGGGAACTATGGCTACACCTTC. It encodes CASSYPGQGNYGYTF.